Following are 29 T cell receptor beta chains from one sample sequenced in a study of blood T cell repertoires in COVID-19. The data were produced by immunoSEQ multiplex PCR, yet TCRdb's version contains in-frame clones alone and is incomplete. The top ten hold around 4.2% of the sample, which has some 320,000 clones, approximately 91% seen once. The source material was PBMCs or T cells enriched from blood (not recorded which). These receptors originate from a woman aged 25 to 39 who had been exposed to COVID-19.

This clone was seen a single time. The rearrangement joins TRBV6-6 to TRBJ2-7, with 9 positions matching TRBD1. CDR3 length: 16 amino acids. Germline CDR1 and CDR2: MNHNY and SVGAGI (reference sequence). Unmatched junction bases numbered 12, after V lost 5 bases and J lost 4 bases. CDR3 residues: CASSPRMGQGSYEQYF. The CDR3 nucleotides are TGTGCCAGCAGTCCTAGAATGGGACAGGGATCTTACGAGCAGTACTTC.

The chain employs TRBV3-1 (or the pseudogene TRBV3-2) and TRBJ1-2; no definite D call. V was pared by 3 bases and J by 8 bases, with 7 bases between. Germline values: CDR1 LGHDT, CDR2 YNNKEL (reference sequence). CDR3 length: 11 residues. Here the CDR3 DNA reads TGTGCCAGCAGCCACCGAGAAGGCTACACCTTC. This gives the protein CASSHREGYTF.

The rearrangement links TRBV7-6 to TRBJ2-1, with TRBD2 matching over 10 bases. CDR3 length equals 17 residues. Per the germline V gene, CDR1 is SGHVS and CDR2 is FNYEAQ. V lost 1 base to trimming and J lost 7 bases; unmatched junction nucleotides: 10. CDR3 DNA: TGTGCCAGCAGCTTAGATCCAGCGGGGGGGCCGCGTAATGAGCAGTTCTTC. This gives the protein CASSLDPAGGPRNEQFF.

The chain uses TRBV6-5 and TRBJ2-3, with D uncertain. CDR3 length: 12 amino acids. Trimming removed 6 bases at V and 9 bases at J, with 13 bases between. Germline values: CDR1 MNHEY, CDR2 SVGAGI. The CDR3 loop is CASSPTSETQYF. CDR3 DNA: TGTGCCAGCAGCCCCACTTCGGAGACGCAGTATTTT.

This sequence joins TRBV7-9 and TRBJ1-2; TRBD1 matches at 8 bases. The CDR3 length is 16 residues. The germline gives CDR1 SEHNR, CDR2 FQNEAQ (reference sequence). With V trimmed by 8 bases and J by 8 bases, 19 bases remained unmatched. The CDR3, as DNA: TGTGCCAGCGGGTCAGTAGGCACCCGGACAGGGATCGGCTACACCTTC. It is translated as CASGSVGTRTGIGYTF.

The chain has TRBV5-1 and TRBJ1-1; D is perhaps TRBD1 (5 bases). Germline V gene sequence: CDR1 SGHRS, CDR2 YFSETQ. V was clipped by 4 bases and J by 9 bases, with 13 bases between them. This CDR3 is built from 12 residues. CDR3 sequence: CASSAGGIKAFF. Written as DNA, the CDR3 is TGCGCCAGCAGCGCCGGGGGTATCAAAGCTTTCTTT. The whole variable domain, filled in from reference TRBV5-1 and TRBJ1-1, reads KAGVTQTPRYLIKTRGQQVTLSCSPISGHRSVSWYQQTPGQGLQFLFEYFSETQRNKGNFPGRFSGRQFSNSRSEMNVSTLELGDSALYLCASSAGGIKAFFGQGTRLTVV.

The J gene is TRBJ1-4, the V gene TRBV15, with TRBD1 identical over 11 bases. J gave up 7 bases and V 3 bases, and 4 bases lay outside the gene matches. CDR3 size: 15 residues. Germline V gives CDR1 LNHNV, CDR2 YYDKDF (reference sequence). CDR3 sequence reads: CATSRDRGRVEKLFF. The CDR3 bases are TGTGCCACCAGCAGGGACAGGGGGCGGGTTGAAAAACTGTTTTTT.

The J gene is TRBJ1-6, the V gene TRBV5-1; no clear D. The CDR3 sequence is 14 residues long. In germline, CDR1 is SGHRS, CDR2 YFSETQ. V was trimmed by 4 bases and J by 11 bases, leaving 16 bases between them. The CDR3 loop reads CASSLGTTNTPLHF. CDR3 sequence (DNA): TGCGCCAGCAGCCTAGGAACCACTAACACACCCCTCCACTTT.

The rearrangement links TRBV7-2 to TRBJ1-3, with D unclear. Germline assignment: CDR1 SGHTA and CDR2 FQGNSA. The CDR3 sequence is 13 residues long. Trimming took 1 base from V and 7 from J, leaving 8 bases between them. DNA of the CDR3: TGTGCCAGCAGCTTAGGAGGTGGGAACACCATATATTTT. As protein: CASSLGGGNTIYF. Full variable domain (outside the CDR3, taken from reference TRBV7-2 and TRBJ1-3): GAGVSQSPSNKVTEKGKDVELRCDPISGHTALYWYRQSLGQGLEFLIYFQGNSAPDKSGLPSDRFSAERTGGSVSTLTIQRTQQEDSAVYLCASSLGGGNTIYFGEGSWLTVV.

V and J are TRBV6-2 or TRBV6-3 and TRBJ2-7; D is unclear. The CDR3 spans 13 residues. The germline V and J ends were trimmed by 2 bases and 1 base, with 6 bases remaining between them. Germline CDR1 and CDR2: MNHEY and SVGEGT. CDR3 DNA: TGTGCCAGCAGTTACGAGGATTCCTACGAGCAGTACTTC. Its translation is CASSYEDSYEQYF.

This clone was detected a few times. The chain recombines TRBV27 with TRBJ2-2; 10 positions match TRBD1. The CDR3 contains 16 residues. Trimming took 4 bases from V and 5 from J; bases not matched to a gene: 7. From germline, CDR1 is MNHEY and CDR2 SMNVEV (reference sequence). CDR3 residues: CASSSRQGARTGELFF. The DNA for the CDR3 is TGTGCCAGCAGTTCCAGACAGGGGGCGCGAACCGGGGAGCTGTTTTTT.

Remarks on this clone: The sample holds other DNA sequences that translate to the same CDR3. CDR3 amino acids: CASSLAGSGNTIYF. In nucleotides, the CDR3 is TGCGCCAGCAGCTTGGCAGGGTCGGGAAACACCATATATTTT. The chain is built from TRBV5-1 and TRBJ1-3; tentative D call: TRBD1 (5 bases). CDR1 is SGHRS, CDR2 YFSETQ, per germline. The CDR3 extends over 14 amino acids. V lost 0 bases and J lost 4, with 8 bases in between.

V is TRBV4-1 and J is TRBJ2-3, with 10 bases aligning to TRBD2. Germline CDR1 is MGHRA and CDR2 is YSYEKL. With 0 bases clipped from V and 4 bases from J, the junction kept 4 bases outside the gene matches. The length of the CDR3 is 16 residues. The DNA of the CDR3 is TGCGCCAGCAGCCAAGAGGGACTAGCGTTCGCAGATACGCAGTATTTT. Translation gives CASSQEGLAFADTQYF.

This chain connects TRBV10-3 to TRBJ2-4; 7 nucleotides match TRBD1. With V trimmed by 6 bases and J by 4 bases, 3 bases remained unmatched. Germline V CDR1 and CDR2: ENHRY, SYGVKD. The CDR3 is made up of 13 amino acids. The CDR3 DNA reads TGTGCCATCAGACCGGGACAGAAAAACATTCAGTACTTC. It codes for CAIRPGQKNIQYF.

The rearrangement uses TRBV5-4 and TRBJ2-5; D may be TRBD2 (6 bases). Germline V gene data show CDR1 as SGHNT and CDR2 as YYREEE (reference sequence). Trimming removed 0 bases from V and 2 bases from J, with 8 bases in between. This CDR3 contains 14 residues. CDR3 region: CASSLELAQETQYF. CDR3 nucleotide sequence: TGTGCCAGCAGCTTGGAACTAGCTCAAGAGACCCAGTACTTC. The whole variable domain, remainder taken from reference TRBV5-4 and TRBJ2-5, is ETGVTQSPTHLIKTRGQQVTLRCSSQSGHNTVSWYQQALGQGPQFIFQYYREEENGRGNFPPRFSGLQFPNYSSELNVNALELDDSALYLCASSLELAQETQYFGPGTRLLVL.

The chain combines TRBV27 with TRBJ1-4, with D tentatively TRBD1 (6 bases). V shed 10 bases and J shed 4 bases, with 28 bases lying between them. From germline, CDR1 is MNHEY and CDR2 SMNVEV (reference sequence). The CDR3 is made up of 18 amino acids. The CDR3 protein is CANIGYGRGIRSNEKLFF. CDR3 DNA: TGTGCCAACATCGGGTACGGCAGGGGAATTCGGAGTAATGAAAAACTGTTTTTT.

The J gene is TRBJ1-2, the V gene TRBV2; D call uncertain. Germline V gene sequence: CDR1 SNHLY, CDR2 FYNNEI. The length of the CDR3 is 14 residues. The V gene lost 3 bases and the J gene lost 4 bases, with 12 bases spanning the gap. The CDR3, as DNA: TGTGCCAGCAGTGAGGGCACCGGAGGCTATGGCTACACCTTC. Protein sequence: CASSEGTGGYGYTF.

This clone came up a few times. The chain combines TRBV4-3 with TRBJ2-1, with 11 bases lining up with TRBD2. The V gene's germline CDR1 is LGHNA and CDR2 YSLEER. Trimming took 4 bases from V and 4 from J; bases not matched to a gene: 6. The CDR3 consists of 16 residues. CDR3 loop: CASSRPGTSGYNEQFF. CDR3 DNA sequence: TGCGCCAGCAGCCGCCCCGGGACTAGCGGATACAATGAGCAGTTCTTC.

CDR3 nucleotides: TGCGCCAGCAGTCGAGCGGGGGGGCCCTACAATGAGCAGTTCTTC. This sequence encodes CASSRAGGPYNEQFF. J is TRBJ2-1 and V is TRBV5-1, with 10 bases matching TRBD2. Germline lookup yields CDR1 SGHRS and CDR2 YFSETQ. CDR3 length: 15 amino acids. V lost 5 bases to trimming and J lost 2 bases; unmatched junction nucleotides: 4.

This chain uses TRBV7-8 with TRBJ1-6, with TRBD1 matching over 8 bases. This CDR3 spans 18 amino acids. The ends lost 0 bases at V and 4 bases at J; junction bases unmatched: 8. Germline V gene lookup returns CDR1 SGHVS and CDR2 FQNEAQ. In nucleotides, the CDR3 is TGTGCCAGCAGCTTAGCCATACCGGACAGGGAGTATAATTCACCCCTCCACTTT. It is translated as CASSLAIPDREYNSPLHF.

The chain joins TRBV3-1 (or the pseudogene TRBV3-2) to TRBJ1-4, with D perhaps matching TRBD1 (5 bases). This CDR3 is 16 amino acids long. Deletions cut 3 bases from V and 0 bases from J, with 11 bases between. The V gene's germline CDR1 is LGHDT and CDR2 YNNKEL (reference sequence). The CDR3 DNA follows: TGTGCCAGCAGCCACGGGGGGGGAACAACTAATGAAAAACTGTTTTTT. Translating it yields CASSHGGGTTNEKLFF.

The chain recombines TRBV3-1 (or the pseudogene TRBV3-2) with TRBJ2-5, with 10 bases matching TRBD2. Trimming removed 2 bases from V and 3 bases from J; junction bases left unmatched: 12. Germline-derived CDR1 and CDR2 are LGHDT and YNNKEL (reference sequence). The CDR3 totals 18 residues. The CDR3 DNA is TGTGCCAGCAGCCAACCAAACACACTAGCGGGGCTTGAAGAGACCCAGTACTTC. Translation gives CASSQPNTLAGLEETQYF.

The rearrangement joins TRBV28 to TRBJ1-6, with D possibly being TRBD1 (6 bases). This CDR3 is built from 12 residues. V was cut by 8 bases and J by 7 bases, with 9 bases left in between. In germline, CDR1 is MDHEN, CDR2 SYDVKM. This CDR3 reads CASLTGNSPLHF. As DNA, the CDR3 is TGTGCCAGCCTGACAGGAAATTCACCCCTCCACTTT.

This clone was seen just once. The chain employs TRBV29-1 and TRBJ1-4; 8 nucleotides match TRBD1. From germline, CDR1 is SQVTM and CDR2 ANQGSEA. The CDR3 covers 15 residues. The junction had 6 bases not matched to a gene; V was cut back by 3 bases and J by 3 bases. The CDR3 reads CSVEQGASANEKLFF. For the CDR3, the DNA is TGCAGCGTTGAGCAGGGGGCTTCGGCTAATGAAAAACTGTTTTTT.

The chain combines TRBV20-1 with TRBJ1-2; D remains ambiguous. The CDR3 is 11 residues long. Deletions cut 4 bases from V and 5 bases from J, with 8 bases between. Germline lookup yields CDR1 DFQATT and CDR2 SNEGSKA (reference sequence). The CDR3 region has the DNA TGCAGTGCTACCGCAGGATATGGCTACACCTTC. Amino acid sequence: CSATAGYGYTF.

J is TRBJ1-2 and V is TRBV5-1; 7 bases agree with TRBD1. Trimming took 0 bases from V and 0 from J; bases not matched to a gene: 2. The CDR3 is 15 amino acids. Germline loops: CDR1 SGHRS, CDR2 YFSETQ. The CDR3 region has the DNA TGCGCCAGCAGCTTGGCGGGACAGTCTAACTATGGCTACACCTTC. Protein: CASSLAGQSNYGYTF.

The V call is TRBV7-9, the J call TRBJ2-7; D is perhaps TRBD1 (6 bases). CDR1 is SEHNR and CDR2 is FQNEAQ in the germline V gene (reference sequence). V was trimmed by 4 bases and J by 2 bases, leaving 9 bases between them. The CDR3 extends over 13 amino acids. For the CDR3, the DNA is TGTGCCAGCAGCTCGGGACATGCCTACGAGCAGTACTTC. Translating it yields CASSSGHAYEQYF.

The chain employs TRBV27 and TRBJ2-7; TRBD1 is a possible D gene (6 bases). V was clipped by 6 bases and J by 2 bases, with 17 bases between them. This CDR3 comprises 15 residues. In germline, CDR1 is MNHEY, CDR2 SMNVEV (reference sequence). CDR3 loop: CASSPNPTGTYEQYF. DNA for the CDR3: TGTGCCAGCAGCCCGAACCCGACAGGAACCTACGAGCAGTACTTC.

As DNA, the CDR3 is TGTGCCAGCAGCTTAGGATCCGGGGGACCCCTAGGTGAGCAGTACTTC. Encoded protein: CASSLGSGGPLGEQYF. This chain connects TRBV7-8 to TRBJ2-7, with a possible D match to TRBD2 (6 bases). This CDR3 spans 16 amino acids. Trimming took 1 base from V and 7 from J, leaving 20 bases between them. Per germline, CDR1 SGHVS and CDR2 FQNEAQ.